Here is one TCR beta chain with its context. Antigen: not known. The data originate from a study of T cells expressing NK-cell markers. Study background: According to the study, TCR beta repertoires originated from sorted CD3+CD56+NKG2C+, CD3+CD56+NKG2C- and CD3+CD56-NKG2C+ T cells.

The authors made TCR beta cDNA libraries by 5'RACE template switching. This switching added a universal primer site and UMIs. TCRdb reprocessed the 5' RACE reads and reports one entry per CDR3 protein, with no DNA. The sample table sets out about 260,000 distinct CDR3 sequences. General study findings and limits: Several of the donors carried dominant NKG2C+ clonotypes that took up 1.0-7.0% of their CD8+ T cells.

The germline CDR1 and CDR2 sequences are MNHEY and SVGEGT. The CDR3 extends over 16 amino acids. This sequence was found in a man aged 18 to 30 in good health. The chain employs TRBV6-2 or TRBV6-3 and TRBJ2-7; TCRdb lists TRBD2, though no DNA is available to test this call. Sequencing was done on a sample of blood T cells: a sorted CD56 or NKG2C T cell subset, CD4+ or CD8+ T cells, or bulk PBMC T cells (not recorded which). The chain's CDR3 is CASRNPGLARPYEQYF.